The 14 T cell receptor beta chains presented below share a single source sample, sequenced in a study of early T cells in non-severe SARS-CoV-2 infection. TCRdb itself ran the 5' RACE reads through MiXCR, one entry per CDR3 protein. The profile shows roughly 70,000 distinct CDR3 sequences, more than 15% of them singletons. Sequenced here: whole blood, sampled at baseline. These receptor sequences come from an adult who was a healthcare worker with PCR-confirmed SARS-CoV-2 infection or an uninfected control (not recorded which).

There are a few counts of this clonotype. The chain has TRBV4-3 and TRBJ2-7; 7 bases agree with TRBD1. Germline V gene data show CDR1 as LGHNA and CDR2 as YSLEER. V was clipped by 3 bases and J by 4 bases; unmatched bases: 9. This CDR3 spans 15 amino acids. The DNA for the CDR3 is TGCGCCAGCAGCCATACCTTAGACAGGGTGTACGAGCAGTACTTC. Protein product: CASSHTLDRVYEQYF.

This clonotype was picked up many times. This chain links TRBV2 with TRBJ2-3; 8 bases map to TRBD2. The CDR3 has 15 residues. Germline V gene lookup returns CDR1 SNHLY and CDR2 FYNNEI. J gave up 3 bases and V 5 bases, and 7 bases lay outside the gene matches. CDR3 sequence: CASSPGTRRTDTQYF. The CDR3 DNA follows: TGTGCCAGCAGTCCCGGGACTAGGAGGACAGATACGCAGTATTTT.

This clonotype was detected only a few times. The rearrangement links TRBV6-2 or TRBV6-3 to TRBJ1-2, with D maybe TRBD1 (6 bases). The V gene lost 8 bases and the J gene lost 0 bases, with 16 bases spanning the gap. CDR1 and CDR2 from the germline V gene are MNHEY and SVGEGT. The CDR3 is 15 residues long. The CDR3 region has the DNA TGTGCCAGCGGTCGGACAGACAAAGCTAACTATGGCTACACCTTC. This translates into CASGRTDKANYGYTF.

This clonotype was recorded at least ten times. The gene calls are TRBV18 and TRBJ2-2, with D possibly being TRBD1 (6 bases). Germline loops: CDR1 KGHSH, CDR2 LQKENI. The V gene lost 3 bases and the J gene lost 4 bases, with 12 bases spanning the gap. CDR3 length equals 15 residues. This CDR3 is CASSPLDRFTGELFF. The DNA for the CDR3 is TGTGCCAGCTCACCTCTGGACAGATTCACCGGGGAGCTGTTTTTT.

The rearrangement uses TRBV10-3 and TRBJ1-5; no clear D gene. Trimming pared 5 bases from V and 6 bases from J, leaving 8 bases between. Germline V lookup: CDR1 ENHRY, CDR2 SYGVKD. The CDR3 length is 12 residues. CDR3 sequence: CAISTQSQPQHF. CDR3 DNA: TGTGCCATCAGTACACAGAGTCAGCCCCAGCATTTT.

J is TRBJ1-1 and V is TRBV6-6, with 9 bases matching TRBD1. The CDR3 has 14 amino acids. CDR1 and CDR2 from the germline V gene are MNHNY and SVGAGI (reference sequence). V was clipped by 4 bases and J by 4 bases; unmatched bases: 4. The DNA of the CDR3 is TGTGCCAGCAGTTCACAGGGGGCGGGCACTGAAGCTTTCTTT. It yields the protein CASSSQGAGTEAFF.

The gene calls are TRBV29-1 and TRBJ2-2; no clear D. The CDR3 covers 14 residues. Germline CDR1 and CDR2: SQVTM and ANQGSEA. V lost 0 bases and J lost 5, with 10 bases in between. The CDR3 DNA follows: TGCAGCGTTGAAGATGGCGGCAGAACCGGGGAGCTGTTTTTT. Encoded protein: CSVEDGGRTGELFF.

This clonotype has a handful of counts. The genes are TRBV7-6 and TRBJ2-1; no clear D gene. The CDR3 spans 16 residues. Trimming left V 1 base short and J 2 bases short, with 12 bases between. CDR1 and CDR2 from the germline V gene are SGHVS and FNYEAQ. The chain's CDR3 is CASSLGPPFPYNEQFF. In DNA, the CDR3 is TGTGCCAGCAGCTTAGGGCCACCCTTCCCCTACAATGAGCAGTTCTTC.

Here the CDR3 DNA reads TGCAGCGTTACCGATCGGGACAGAACCTACGAGCAGTACTTC. Protein: CSVTDRDRTYEQYF. J is TRBJ2-7 and V is TRBV29-1; 7 nucleotides match TRBD1. In germline, CDR1 is SQVTM, CDR2 ANQGSEA. V gave up 5 bases and J gave up 2 bases; unmatched junction bases: 9. The CDR3 runs 14 residues.

This clonotype has just a few counts. The chain joins TRBV2 to TRBJ2-7; D call uncertain. CDR3 size: 13 residues. The ends were cut back, 2 bases at V and 2 bases at J, with 7 bases in the middle. Germline V gives CDR1 SNHLY, CDR2 FYNNEI. Written as DNA, the CDR3 is TGTGCCAGCAGTGAACCAGGCCCCTACGAGCAGTACTTC. Residues: CASSEPGPYEQYF.

This clonotype was seen more than once but under ten times. The rearrangement joins TRBV28 to TRBJ2-2, with a possible D match to TRBD1 (5 bases). V lost 2 bases to trimming and J lost 4 bases, with 14 bases between them. Germline V gene lookup returns CDR1 MDHEN and CDR2 SYDVKM. The CDR3 runs 16 residues. The CDR3 spells CASSLPLQGGTGELFF. In nucleotides, the CDR3 is TGTGCCAGCAGTTTACCGTTGCAGGGTGGCACCGGGGAGCTGTTTTTT.

This clonotype has only a few counts. This chain connects TRBV19 to TRBJ1-4, with 7 bases aligning to TRBD1. CDR1 and CDR2 (germline): LNHDA, SQIVND (reference sequence). Trimming took 5 bases from V and 0 from J; bases not matched to a gene: 12. The CDR3 loop spans 18 amino acids. The DNA for the CDR3 is TGTGCCAGTAGTCGTCCGGCAGGGGGACTAGCAACTAATGAAAAACTGTTTTTT. Its translation: CASSRPAGGLATNEKLFF.

This rearrangement joins TRBV7-2 to TRBJ2-3, with D possibly called TRBD1 or TRBD2 (9 bases each). The CDR3 length is 19 residues. Germline V gene data show CDR1 as SGHTA and CDR2 as FQGNSA. V lost 8 bases and J 0 bases, leaving 27 bases between the germline ends. CDR3 DNA: TGTGCCAGCCGGGGACAGGGACTTAGCGGGGGCCATAGCACAGATACGCAGTATTTT. Translating gives CASRGQGLSGGHSTDTQYF.

The chain employs TRBV2 and TRBJ2-6; possible D gene TRBD1, 5 bases. The germline V gene encodes CDR1 SNHLY and CDR2 FYNNEI. CDR3 length: 15 residues. V was shortened by 2 bases and J by 3 bases, with 8 bases between the two germline ends. The CDR3 loop reads CASSEQGYGANVLTF. The CDR3 bases are TGTGCCAGCAGTGAACAGGGCTATGGGGCCAACGTCCTGACTTTC.